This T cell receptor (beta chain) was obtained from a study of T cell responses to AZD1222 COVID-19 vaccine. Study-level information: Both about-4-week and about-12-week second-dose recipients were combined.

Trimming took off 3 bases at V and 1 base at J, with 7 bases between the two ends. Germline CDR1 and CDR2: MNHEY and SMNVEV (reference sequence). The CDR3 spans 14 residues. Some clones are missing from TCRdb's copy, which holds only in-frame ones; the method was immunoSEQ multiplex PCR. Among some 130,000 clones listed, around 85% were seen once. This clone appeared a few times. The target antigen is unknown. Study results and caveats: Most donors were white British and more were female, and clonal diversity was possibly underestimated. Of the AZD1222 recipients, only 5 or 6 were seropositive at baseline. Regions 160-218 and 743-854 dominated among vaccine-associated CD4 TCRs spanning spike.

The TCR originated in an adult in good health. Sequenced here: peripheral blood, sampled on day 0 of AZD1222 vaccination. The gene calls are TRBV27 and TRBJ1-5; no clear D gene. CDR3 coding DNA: TGTGCCAGCAGTTTTATGCCCAGCAATCAGCCCCAGCATTTT. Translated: CASSFMPSNQPQHF.